This TCR beta chain was recovered during a study of regulatory T cells in long-lasting Graves disease (dated by TCRdb to the early 2020s). In terms of the full investigation: In the newly diagnosed Graves' disease group, patients had been taking antithyroid drugs for less than 3 months. Patients with persistent Graves' disease were compared with patients with newly diagnosed Graves' disease using TCR sequencing and RNA sequencing of peripheral blood. The study was registered as a clinical trial and conducted in China. A total of about 35 samples underwent TCR sequencing, from about 13 patients with persistent Graves' disease and approximately 20 patients with newly diagnosed Graves' disease. Study-level results and caveats: As a limitation, the authors acknowledged that the small sample size may reduce accuracy. TRBV28, TRBJ1-2 and TRBJ2-5 were preferentially used in persistent disease, while TRBV20-1 and TRBJ2-1 were favored in newly diagnosed disease. Lower TCR Shannon entropy and fewer highly expanded clones were observed in persistent Graves' disease patients than in newly diagnosed patients, which suggested clonal expansion. More public clonotypes were shared among persistent patients (about 2,800) than among newly diagnosed patients (roughly 1,000). Sequencing and analysis were restricted to the TCR beta chain. The study examined only peripheral blood because the primary lesion, thyroid tissue, could not be accessed.

With regard to this clonotype: The antigen this receptor binds is unknown. One base away there is no much larger clone; base qualities are not given.

Trimming costs V 5 bases and J 11 bases, and their ends lie 22 bases apart. CDR1 and CDR2 (MGHDK, SYGVNS) derive from the germline V gene. The CDR3 spans 15 residues, from the cysteine through the phenylalanine. The sequence is cut down to CDR3 DNA, 45 bases in frame from base 1. The library was obtained by multiplex PCR. The listed sequencing device is Illumina HiSeq 4000. iRepertoire HTBI primers and Arm-PCR amplification of CDR3 regions were used to construct TCR beta libraries. PCR products were gel purified before sequencing. On the study's bioinformatics: Across samples, fewer than 70 TRBV and roughly 15 TRBJ segments were identified and used for gene usage analysis of CDR3 amino acid clonotypes. Filtered high-quality paired reads were merged into contigs using COPE and FqMerger. BLAST was used to align contigs to the IMGT TRBV, TRBD and TRBJ reference genes, and CDR3 was defined following IMGT. Highly expanded clones were defined as clonotypes with a frequency above 0.1%. Repertoire diversity was measured by Shannon entropy, and V-J evenness by the Gini coefficient. A clonotype was considered public if more than one individual shared it. TCRdb applied fastp at Q25 and MiXCR to the public reads, then kept only in-frame beta chains. Rows matching on CDR3 protein sequence are summarized as one entry with the most common DNA and genes. The V and J calls shown here were made by TCRdb, not taken from the authors' results. The sample table contains hundreds of thousands of distinct CDR3 sequences; only one count was recorded for 16% of them. The ten largest clones capture about 20% of the sample.

The sample's time point label, decoded: newly diagnosed GD, antithyroid drugs for less than 3 months. RNA was extracted from PBMCs in TRIzol for both TCR sequencing and RNA sequencing. The diagnosis of Graves' disease followed American Thyroid Association guidelines. Recruitment of patients was carried out at an endocrinology department in Xi'an, China. Each patient gave approximately 10 milliliters of peripheral blood, collected in an EDTA anticoagulant tube. PBMCs were isolated by Ficoll Paque Plus density gradient separation without further T cell sorting. An Agilent 2100 Bioanalyzer and agarose gel were used to check RNA quality, and a NanoDrop 2000 was used to measure RNA concentration. These data also formed part of another study, on T cells in Graves' hyperthyroidism and ophthalmopathy. The second paper states: Graves' hyperthyroidism was defined as stable when no progression to ophthalmopathy occurred over 18 months of follow-up. The hyperthyroidism patients were between 18 and 65 years old and newly diagnosed, with a disease duration of less than 2 months. Exclusion was applied to patients with uncontrolled infections, other autoimmune diseases, pregnancy or lactation. Diagnoses were based on clinical symptoms, serum thyroxine and TRAb, thyroid ultrasound and orbital computed tomography. The first round of RT-PCR for the TCR CDR3 was performed with the HTBI primer set and the Qiagen OneStep RT-PCR kit. Most expanded thyroid clonotypes (frequency above 0.001) were also detected in blood, a finding suggesting that blood repertoires may reflect thyroid immune responses. Ophthalmopathy was separated from stable hyperthyroidism by a 13 V-J signature model, with over 85% sensitivity and about 84% specificity obtained in cross-validation and 80%/75% obtained in testing. In validation, the model predicted progression to ophthalmopathy with over 65% sensitivity and roughly 75% specificity, a median of approximately 6.7 months before onset. To identify TCR V-J signatures that set the groups apart, the researchers used a discovery cohort of 100 patients, made up of about 44 with Graves' ophthalmopathy and some 55 with stable Graves' hyperthyroidism. Prospective prediction of ophthalmopathy was tested in an independent validation cohort of 18 to 20 hyperthyroidism patients and 17 patients who later progressed to ophthalmopathy. For training and testing, the roughly 93 patients in the discovery cohort were randomly divided in a 7:3 ratio. The study also compared thyroid tissue and blood T-cell repertoires from about six Graves' hyperthyroidism patients. After blood sampling, hyperthyroidism patients were treated with methimazole at a starting dose of 30 mg daily, and ophthalmopathy patients were treated with high-dose intravenous methylprednisolone. The libraries were constructed in a second round of multiplex PCR and then size-selected and purified. Paired-end sequencing of the libraries was performed with 100 bp reads on an Illumina HiSeq2000. Raw data were processed with SOAPnuke, discarding reads with adapters, uncalled bases, mean Phred below 15, or no exact constant-primer or identifier match. High-quality paired reads were merged with COPE v1.2.5, and unique nucleotide sequences were defined as clonotypes. MiTCR v1.1 was used to align the clonotypes against IMGT TRBV, TRBD and TRBJ reference segments. Only V-J combinations with frequency above 0.0001, covering approximately 99% of repertoires, were analysed. The TCS score was defined as F50 (clonal expansion) divided by E x V (chaos), with BLOSUM62-based TCRdist calculated between CDR3 peptides within each V-J. Welch's t-statistics and random forest reduced approximately 520 V-J features to some 14, which were used in a naive Bayes classifier (R e1071). No statistical method was used to fix the sample size in advance, and group allocation was not hidden from the investigators. The paper reports TCR Vbeta CDR3 sequencing of about 140 peripheral blood samples: 43 ophthalmopathy, under 80 hyperthyroidism and around 17 progressor patients.

The material was peripheral blood mononuclear cells (PBMCs), obtained at new diagnosis, from a patient treated with antithyroid drugs. The rearranged chain carries TRBV25-1 and TRBJ2-1; possibly the D gene is TRBD2, per 6 matching bases. This receptor was taken from a woman aged 25 to 45 with Graves disease. Donor details come from another sample of the same person, matched by shared clones. The base sequence is TGTGCCAGCAGTTATAGCGGTACAACGGACAAGAAGCAGTTCTTC. Its translation reads: CASSYSGTTDKKQFF.